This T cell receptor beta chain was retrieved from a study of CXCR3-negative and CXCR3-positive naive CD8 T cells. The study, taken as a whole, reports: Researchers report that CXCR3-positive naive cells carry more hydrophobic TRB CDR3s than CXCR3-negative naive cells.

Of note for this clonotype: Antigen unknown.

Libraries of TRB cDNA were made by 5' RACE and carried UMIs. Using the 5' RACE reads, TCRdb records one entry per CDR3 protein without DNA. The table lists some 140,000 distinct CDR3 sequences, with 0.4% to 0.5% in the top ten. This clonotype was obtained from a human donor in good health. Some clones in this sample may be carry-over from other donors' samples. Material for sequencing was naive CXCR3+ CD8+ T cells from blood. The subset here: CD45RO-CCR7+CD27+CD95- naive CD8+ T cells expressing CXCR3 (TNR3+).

Here the CDR3 reads CASSVGRDNQPQHF. V gene TRBV9 combines with J gene TRBJ1-5. Germline loops: CDR1 SGDLS, CDR2 YYNGEE. The CDR3 is 14 amino acids.